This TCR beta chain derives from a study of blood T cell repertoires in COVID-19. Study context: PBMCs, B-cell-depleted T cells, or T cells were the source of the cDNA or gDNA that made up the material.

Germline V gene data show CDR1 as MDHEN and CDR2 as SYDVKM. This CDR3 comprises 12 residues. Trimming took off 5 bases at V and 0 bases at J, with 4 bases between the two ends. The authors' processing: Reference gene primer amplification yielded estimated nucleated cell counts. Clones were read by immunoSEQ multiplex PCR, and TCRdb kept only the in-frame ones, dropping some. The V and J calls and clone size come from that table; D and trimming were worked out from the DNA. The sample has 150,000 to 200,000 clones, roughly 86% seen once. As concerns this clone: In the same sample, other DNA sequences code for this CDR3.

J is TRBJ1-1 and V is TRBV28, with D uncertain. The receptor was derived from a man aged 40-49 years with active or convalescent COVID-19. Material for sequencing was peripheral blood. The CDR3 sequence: CASSPLNTEAFF. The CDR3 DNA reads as TGTGCCAGCAGTCCTTTGAACACTGAAGCTTTCTTT.